The clone carrying this TCR beta chain came up once. Its matching antigen is unknown. The data were taken from a study of long-term antiretroviral therapy in people with HIV. Whole-study findings and limits: Pre-ART expanded TRB clones stayed dominant throughout, though often decreasing after ART.

An immunoSEQ assay, version v3.0, was performed at survey level. Per sample, sequencing targeted roughly 35,000-55,000 T-cell genomes. Assay used: immunoSEQ multiplex PCR; TCRdb lists only in-frame clones, some missing. The sample consists of tens of thousands of clones, roughly 95% of them appearing once. The CDR3 extends over 16 amino acids. The ends were cut back, 2 bases at V and 5 bases at J, with 17 bases in the middle. The germline gives CDR1 SEHNR, CDR2 FQNEAQ (reference sequence). Until DNA extraction, the samples held between about 0.9-10 million cryopreserved PBMC. This material consisted of unsorted PBMCs, taken 6.6 years after starting antiretroviral therapy. The sequence was collected from a man aged 25-45 years with HIV. This rearrangement joins TRBV7-9 to TRBJ2-3, with unresolved D. CDR3 amino acids: CASSLPTPSVVDTQYF. For the CDR3, the DNA is TGTGCCAGCAGCTTACCGACTCCTAGTGTTGTAGATACGCAGTATTTT.